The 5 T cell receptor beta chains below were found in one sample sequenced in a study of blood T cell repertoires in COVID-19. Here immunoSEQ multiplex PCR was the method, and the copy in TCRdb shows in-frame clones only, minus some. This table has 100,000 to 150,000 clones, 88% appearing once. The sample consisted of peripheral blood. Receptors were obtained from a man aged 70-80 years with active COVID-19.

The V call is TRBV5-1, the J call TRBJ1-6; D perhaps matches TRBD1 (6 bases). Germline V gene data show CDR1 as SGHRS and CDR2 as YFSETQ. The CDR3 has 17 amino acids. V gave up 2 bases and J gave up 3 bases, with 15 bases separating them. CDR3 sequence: CASSLANRADYNSPLHF. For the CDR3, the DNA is TGCGCCAGCAGCTTAGCTAACAGGGCGGACTATAATTCACCCCTCCACTTT.

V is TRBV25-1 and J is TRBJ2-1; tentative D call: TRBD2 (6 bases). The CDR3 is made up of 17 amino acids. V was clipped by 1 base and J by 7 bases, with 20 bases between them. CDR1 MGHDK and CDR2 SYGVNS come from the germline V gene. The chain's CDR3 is CASSELGSRGYQNEQFF. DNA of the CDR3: TGTGCCAGCAGTGAATTGGGGTCCCGGGGGTACCAAAATGAGCAGTTCTTC. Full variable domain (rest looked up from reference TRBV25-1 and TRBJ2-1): EADIYQTPRYLVIGTGKKITLECSQTMGHDKMYWYQQDPGMELHLIHYSYGVNSTEKGDLSSESTVSRIRTEHFPLTLESARPSHTSQYLCASSELGSRGYQNEQFFGPGTRLTVL.

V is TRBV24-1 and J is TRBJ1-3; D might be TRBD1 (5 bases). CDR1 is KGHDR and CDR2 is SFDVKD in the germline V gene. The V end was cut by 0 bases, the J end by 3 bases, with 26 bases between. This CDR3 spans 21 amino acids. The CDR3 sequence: CATSDLRPTFKGFKGGNTIYF. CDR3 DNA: TGTGCCACCAGTGATTTGAGACCGACCTTCAAGGGGTTTAAGGGTGGAAACACCATATATTTT.

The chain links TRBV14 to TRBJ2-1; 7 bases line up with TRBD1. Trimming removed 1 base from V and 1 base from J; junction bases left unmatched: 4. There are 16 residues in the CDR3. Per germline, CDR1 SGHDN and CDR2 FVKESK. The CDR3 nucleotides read TGTGCCAGCAGCCAAGGGATCAGGGGGTCCTACAATGAGCAGTTCTTC. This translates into CASSQGIRGSYNEQFF.

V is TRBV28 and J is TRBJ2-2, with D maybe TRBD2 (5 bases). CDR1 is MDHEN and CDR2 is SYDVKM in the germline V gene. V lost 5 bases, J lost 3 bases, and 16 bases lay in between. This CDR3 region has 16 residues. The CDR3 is CASSPSGRPHTGELFF. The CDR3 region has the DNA TGTGCCAGCAGTCCCTCGGGGAGACCCCACACCGGGGAGCTGTTTTTT.